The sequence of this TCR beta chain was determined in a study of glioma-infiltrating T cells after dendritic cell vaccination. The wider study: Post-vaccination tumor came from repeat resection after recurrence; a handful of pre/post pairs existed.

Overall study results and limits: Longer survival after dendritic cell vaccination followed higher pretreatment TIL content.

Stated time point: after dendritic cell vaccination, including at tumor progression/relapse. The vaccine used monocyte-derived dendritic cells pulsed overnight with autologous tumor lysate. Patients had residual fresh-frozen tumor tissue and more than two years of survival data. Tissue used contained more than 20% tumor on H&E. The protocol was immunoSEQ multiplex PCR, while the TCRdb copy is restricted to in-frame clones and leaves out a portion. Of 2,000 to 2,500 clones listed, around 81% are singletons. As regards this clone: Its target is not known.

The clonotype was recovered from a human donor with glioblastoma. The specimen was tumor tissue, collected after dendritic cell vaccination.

The DNA of the CDR3 is TGTGCCAGTAGTATAGCCCCCCAGTCGTACCAAGAGACCCAGTACTTC. Translation gives CASSIAPQSYQETQYF. The chain combines TRBV19 with TRBJ2-5, with D uncertain. V lost 1 base and J lost 0, with 12 bases in between. The CDR3 runs 16 residues. Germline V CDR1 and CDR2: LNHDA, SQIVND (reference sequence).